These 23 T cell receptor beta chains originate from one sample sequenced in a study of T cell repertoires and Cas9 in healthy adults. The assay was immunoSEQ multiplex PCR, and TCRdb's table has in-frame clones only and misses some. Of tens of thousands of clones in the sample, 85% to 95% are singletons; the top ten hold more than 0.7%. Sequencing used CD4+ effector T cells (CD127+, CD25-, CD137-, CD154-) from PBMCs; culture status not recorded. Receptor source: a human donor in good health.

V is TRBV29-1 and J is TRBJ2-3; D gene uncertain. Trimming removed 7 bases at V and 2 bases at J, with 16 bases between. The germline V gene has CDR1 SQVTM and CDR2 ANQGSEA. The CDR3 contains 14 residues. CDR3 sequence: CSGSAPPYTDTQYF. DNA for the CDR3: TGCAGCGGCTCCGCTCCTCCATACACAGATACGCAGTATTTT.

The chain links TRBV7-9 to TRBJ1-6, with a weak D call TRBD1 (6 bases). Trimming left V 5 bases short and J 7 bases short, with 12 bases between. This CDR3 is built from 14 residues. CDR1 SEHNR and CDR2 FQNEAQ come from the germline V gene (reference sequence). The CDR3 loop reads CASSQQGGNSPLHF. CDR3 DNA sequence: TGTGCCAGCAGCCAACAGGGCGGAAATTCACCCCTCCACTTT.

The chain has TRBV5-6 and TRBJ2-2; D may match TRBD1 or TRBD2 (5 bases each). CDR3 size: 16 residues. V shed 0 bases and J shed 4 bases, with 13 bases lying between them. The germline V gene has CDR1 SGHDT and CDR2 YYEEEE. The CDR3 loop is CASSLAGTPGTGELFF. The DNA of the CDR3 is TGTGCCAGCAGCTTGGCCGGGACCCCGGGCACCGGGGAGCTGTTTTTT.

The rearrangement links TRBV7-9 to TRBJ2-7, with TRBD2 matching 8 bases. The V segment lost 8 bases and the J segment 4 bases; nucleotides outside the gene matches: 10. The CDR3 runs 14 residues. Germline V gene lookup returns CDR1 SEHNR and CDR2 FQNEAQ (reference sequence). The chain's CDR3 is CASGPLGLEYEQYV. CDR3 coding DNA: TGTGCCAGCGGTCCCTTGGGACTAGAGTACGAGCAGTACGTC.

This clone turned up a few times. The same CDR3 also results from other DNA sequences found in this sample. The chain joins TRBV2 to TRBJ2-1, with TRBD2 matching 13 bases. V was clipped by 6 bases and J by 4 bases; unmatched bases: 0. There are 14 residues in the CDR3. Germline V gene sequence: CDR1 SNHLY, CDR2 FYNNEI. The CDR3 reads CASRGLAGYNEQFF. Written as DNA, the CDR3 is TGTGCCAGCAGGGGACTAGCGGGATACAATGAGCAGTTCTTC.

The chain recombines TRBV7-8 with TRBJ1-5, with D possibly TRBD1 on 6 matching bases. The CDR3 is 13 amino acids. CDR1 is SGHVS and CDR2 is FQNEAQ in the germline V gene. Deletions cut 8 bases from V and 5 bases from J, with 13 bases between. The CDR3 nucleotides read TGTGCCAGCCGTGGCGGGGGCGATCAGCCCCAGCATTTT. Its protein is CASRGGGDQPQHF.

The CDR3 here is CASSYTDTQYF. The DNA of the CDR3 is TGTGCCAGCTCATATACAGATACGCAGTATTTT. The genes are TRBV18 and TRBJ2-3; D not resolved. The CDR3 runs 11 residues. Germline V CDR1 and CDR2: KGHSH, LQKENI. The V end lost 5 bases, the J end lost 3 bases, and 3 bases lay between the germline ends.

The chain combines TRBV18 with TRBJ2-7; no clear D. The CDR3 length is 12 residues. Germline CDR1 and CDR2: KGHSH and LQKENI. V was trimmed by 2 bases and J by 0 bases, leaving 2 bases between them. The CDR3 region has the DNA TGTGCCAGCTCACCAGCCTCCTACGAGCAGTACTTC. Its translation is CASSPASYEQYF.

J is TRBJ1-4 and V is TRBV19; 10 nucleotides align to TRBD1. The germline gives CDR1 LNHDA, CDR2 SQIVND (reference sequence). V shed 3 bases, J shed 6 bases, and the junction held 1 base outside the gene matches. The CDR3 covers 14 residues. The CDR3 loop is CASSMGQGHEKLFF. Written as DNA, the CDR3 is TGTGCCAGTAGTATGGGACAGGGGCATGAAAAACTGTTTTTT.

CDR3 sequence (DNA): TGCGCCAGCAGCTTGGGGACTAGCGGGAGTAAGTTCCGGGAGACCCAGTACTTC. It specifies CASSLGTSGSKFRETQYF. The chain uses TRBV5-1 and TRBJ2-5, with 13 bases fitting TRBD2. The germline V gene encodes CDR1 SGHRS and CDR2 YFSETQ. V was clipped by 0 bases and J by 5 bases; unmatched bases: 10. The CDR3 is 18 amino acids.

CDR3 region: CASLPGLASDTQYF. CDR3 nucleotide sequence: TGCGCCAGCCTACCGGGACTAGCGTCAGATACGCAGTATTTT. J is TRBJ2-3 and V is TRBV5-1; 10 bases line up with TRBD2. With 7 bases clipped from V and 4 bases from J, the junction kept 6 bases outside the gene matches. This CDR3 is 14 amino acids long. The germline CDR1 and CDR2 sequences are SGHRS and YFSETQ.

CDR3 nucleotide sequence: TGTGCCAGCATGAGCGGGAGCCAGGACAATGAGCAGTTCTTC. Its protein product is CASMSGSQDNEQFF. The chain recombines TRBV6-1 with TRBJ2-1; 8 positions match TRBD2. The CDR3 sequence is 14 residues long. The germline CDR1 and CDR2 sequences are MNHNS and SASEGT. The J segment lost 5 bases and the V segment lost 7 bases, leaving 7 bases of the junction unmatched.

V gene TRBV2 combines with J gene TRBJ1-6; the D is unclear. This CDR3 is built from 14 residues. The V end was cut by 7 bases, the J end by 0 bases, with 7 bases between. In germline, CDR1 is SNHLY, CDR2 FYNNEI. As DNA, the CDR3 is TGTGCCAGCATCCGTGCCTCCTATAATTCACCCCTCCACTTT. This encodes CASIRASYNSPLHF.

This chain joins TRBV18 and TRBJ2-1; the match to TRBD2 covers 13 bases. Losses at the gene ends were 8 bases for V and 7 bases for J; bases not matched to a gene: 17. Germline-derived CDR1 and CDR2 are KGHSH and LQKENI. The length of the CDR3 is 18 residues. DNA of the CDR3: TGTGCCAGCGCTCGGGGGACTAGCGGGATGTTAAATACAAATGAGCAGTTCTTC. This translates into CASARGTSGMLNTNEQFF.

This clone came up once. The CDR3 here is CASSLADQTGELFF. Written as DNA, the CDR3 is TGTGCCAGCAGCTTAGCCGACCAAACCGGGGAGCTGTTTTTT. This chain joins TRBV11-3 and TRBJ2-2; D unresolved. The CDR3 contains 14 residues. The V and J ends lost 1 base and 5 bases respectively, with 8 bases between them. The germline V gene has CDR1 SGHNT and CDR2 YENEEA.

The chain joins TRBV6-5 to TRBJ2-1, with D possibly matching TRBD2 (6 bases). CDR1 is MNHEY and CDR2 is SVGAGI in the germline V gene. Between the trimmed V and J ends, which lost 2 bases and 4 bases, there was a span of 15 bases. The length of the CDR3 is 16 residues. DNA for the CDR3: TGTGCCAGCAGTTACAGTTGGGACTCCGGGTACAATGAGCAGTTCTTC. Protein sequence: CASSYSWDSGYNEQFF.

This rearrangement joins TRBV27 to TRBJ1-2; D is undetermined. Germline CDR1 reads MNHEY; CDR2 reads SMNVEV (reference sequence). The CDR3 contains 15 residues. Trimming took 0 bases from V and 2 from J, leaving 10 bases between them. CDR3 amino acids: CASSLSSSRNYGYTF. For the CDR3, the DNA is TGTGCCAGCAGTTTATCCTCCAGTAGGAACTATGGCTACACCTTC.

V usage is TRBV4-3 and J usage is TRBJ2-6; unclear D gene. The V and J ends lost 1 base and 0 bases respectively, with 13 bases between them. CDR3 length equals 18 residues. Germline assignment: CDR1 LGHNA and CDR2 YSLEER. CDR3 protein: CASSQAAGRHSGANVLTF. CDR3 nucleotide sequence: TGCGCCAGCAGCCAAGCGGCCGGACGACACTCTGGGGCCAACGTCCTGACTTTC.

The chain links TRBV6-4 to TRBJ1-2, with TRBD1 as a possible D gene (5 bases). This CDR3 contains 12 residues. Germline lookup yields CDR1 MRHNA and CDR2 SNTAGT. Trimming took off 2 bases at V and 8 bases at J, with 9 bases between the two ends. CDR3 sequence reads: CASSDPQGGYTF. In DNA form, the CDR3 reads TGTGCCAGCAGTGACCCCCAGGGCGGCTACACCTTC.

The gene calls are TRBV11-2 and TRBJ1-2, with D tentatively TRBD1 (5 bases). The V gene lost 0 bases and the J gene lost 4 bases, with 15 bases spanning the gap. The germline CDR1 and CDR2 sequences are SGHAT and FQNNGV. The CDR3 totals 16 residues. The CDR3 DNA is TGTGCCAGCAGCTTAGACAGGGTTGGGATGAGCTATGGCTACACCTTC. Protein: CASSLDRVGMSYGYTF.

The V and J genes are TRBV19 and TRBJ1-3, with D hard to call. V lost 4 bases and J 4 bases, leaving 5 bases between the germline ends. CDR3 length: 12 residues. The germline CDR1 and CDR2 sequences are LNHDA and SQIVND (reference sequence). The CDR3 sequence: CASSTNGNTIYF. Here the CDR3 DNA reads TGTGCCAGTAGTACTAACGGAAACACCATATATTTT. The full variable domain, its missing parts supplied by reference TRBV19 and TRBJ1-3, is DGGITQSPKYLFRKEGQNVTLSCEQNLNHDAMYWYRQDPGQGLRLIYYSQIVNDFQKGDIAEGYSVSREKKESFPLTVTSAQKNPTAFYLCASSTNGNTIYFGEGSWLTVV.

V and J are TRBV5-5 and TRBJ2-5; TRBD1 aligns across 8 bases. Germline CDR1 is SGHKS and CDR2 is YYEKEE (reference sequence). This CDR3 contains 15 residues. V was clipped by 1 base and J by 5 bases; unmatched bases: 7. The DNA for the CDR3 is TGTGCCAGCAGCTTGTTCAGGGGGCGGTCGGAGACCCAGTACTTC. This translates into CASSLFRGRSETQYF.

The V gene is TRBV7-2, the J gene TRBJ2-7; D may be TRBD1 or TRBD2 (5 bases each). CDR3 size: 14 residues. Deletions cut 0 bases from V and 5 bases from J, with 11 bases between. Germline CDR1 SGHTA, CDR2 FQGNSA. CDR3: CASSLARSGHEQYF. The CDR3 bases are TGTGCCAGCAGCTTAGCGAGGTCGGGACACGAGCAGTACTTC.